These T cell receptor beta chains were read from a single sample in a study of shared clonotypes between healthy human individuals. Profiled with immunoSEQ multiplex PCR; TCRdb holds only in-frame clones, not every one. The table lists approximately 710,000 clones, 90% of them singletons, with around a third in the top ten. The material sequenced was memory CD8+ T cells from PBMCs. These receptors came from a man aged 18 to 30 in good health. Some clones in this sample may be carry-over from other donors' samples. The CDR3 runs from the conserved cysteine through the conserved F or W. The D gene is left open where the match is weak. Size is stated for part of the rows, as once, few or many counts, or as a class when the clone is expanded.

J gene: TRBJ1-1
CDR3 length: 15
V gene: TRBV7-9
D gene: TRBD1
clone size: once
CDR3 DNA: TGTGCCAGCAGCGAAAGGACAGGGGGCTACACTGAAGCTTTCTTT
CDR3 protein: CASSERTGGYTEAFF

J gene: TRBJ1-6
CDR3 length: 16
V gene: TRBV28
D gene: NA
clone size: NA
CDR3 DNA: TGTGCCAGCAGTTTATTCCGTAGCTCCTATAATTCACCCCTCCACTTT
CDR3 protein: CASSLFRSSYNSPLHF

J gene: TRBJ2-5
CDR3 length: 15
V gene: TRBV28
D gene: NA
clone size: once
CDR3 DNA: TGTGCCAGCAGTTTATGGGCAGACTCCCAAGAGACCCAGTACTTC
CDR3 protein: CASSLWADSQETQYF

J gene: TRBJ2-1
CDR3 length: 12
V gene: TRBV13
D gene: NA
clone size: NA
CDR3 DNA: TGTGCCAGCAGTCAACCACGAAATGAGCAGTTCTTC
CDR3 protein: CASSQPRNEQFF

J gene: TRBJ1-2
CDR3 length: 14
V gene: TRBV27
D gene: NA
clone size: NA
CDR3 DNA: TGTGCCAGCAGCCGGGGCCTGGGTAACTATGGCTACACCTTC
CDR3 protein: CASSRGLGNYGYTF

J gene: TRBJ2-1
CDR3 length: 16
V gene: TRBV29-1
D gene: NA
clone size: NA
CDR3 DNA: TGCAGCGTTGAAGGGCTCCAAATGAGCTCCTACAATGAGCAGTTCTTC
CDR3 protein: CSVEGLQMSSYNEQFF

J gene: TRBJ1-1
CDR3 length: 12
V gene: TRBV29-1
D gene: NA
clone size: NA
CDR3 DNA: TGCAGCGTTGTGTCACAGCGGGCTGAAGCTTTCTTT
CDR3 protein: CSVVSQRAEAFF

J gene: TRBJ2-1
CDR3 length: 17
V gene: TRBV28
D gene: TRBD2
clone size: NA
CDR3 DNA: TGTGCCAGCAGTTTAATAGCGGGAGTCTCCTGGGGGTCGGAGCAGTTCTTC
CDR3 protein: CASSLIAGVSWGSEQFF

J gene: TRBJ2-7
CDR3 length: 14
V gene: TRBV7-9
D gene: NA
clone size: NA
CDR3 DNA: TGTGCCAGCAGCTTCCGGGACATTGCCTACGAGCAGTACTTC
CDR3 protein: CASSFRDIAYEQYF

J gene: TRBJ2-1
CDR3 length: 16
V gene: TRBV4-1
D gene: TRBD2
clone size: NA
CDR3 DNA: TGCGCCAGCAGCCAAGATGGAGCGGGGGCTTACAATGAGCAGTTCTTC
CDR3 protein: CASSQDGAGAYNEQFF

J gene: TRBJ2-7
CDR3 length: 15
V gene: TRBV9
D gene: NA
clone size: NA
CDR3 DNA: TGTGCCAGCAGCGTCCGCTTCGGAGGGGACTACGAGCAGTACTTC
CDR3 protein: CASSVRFGGDYEQYF

J gene: TRBJ1-2
CDR3 length: 18
V gene: TRBV27
D gene: TRBD1
clone size: NA
CDR3 DNA: TGTGCCAGCAGTTTAACCCCCCCGGGGACAGGGTTAGGCTATGGCTACACCTTC
CDR3 protein: CASSLTPPGTGLGYGYTF

J gene: TRBJ2-7
CDR3 length: 14
V gene: TRBV5-1
D gene: TRBD1
clone size: NA
CDR3 DNA: TGCGCCAGCAGCTTTACCAGGGGGCCGGACGAGCAGTACTTC
CDR3 protein: CASSFTRGPDEQYF

J gene: TRBJ2-1
CDR3 length: 16
V gene: TRBV21-1
D gene: NA
clone size: NA
CDR3 DNA: TGTGCCAGCAGCAAATCCCGCGCGAGCTCCTACAATGAGCAGTTCTTC
CDR3 protein: CASSKSRASSYNEQFF

J gene: TRBJ2-5
CDR3 length: 15
V gene: TRBV2
D gene: TRBD1
clone size: NA
CDR3 DNA: TGTGCCAGCAGTGAAGCCGGGACAGCACAAGGGACCCAGTACTTC
CDR3 protein: CASSEAGTAQGTQYF

J gene: TRBJ2-3
CDR3 length: 16
V gene: TRBV7-6
D gene: TRBD2
clone size: NA
CDR3 DNA: TGTGCCAGCAGCTCCGGACTAGCGGGACCCACAGATACGCAGTATTTT
CDR3 protein: CASSSGLAGPTDTQYF

J gene: TRBJ2-7
CDR3 length: 19
V gene: TRBV7-8
D gene: NA
clone size: NA
CDR3 DNA: TGTGCCAGCAGCCTATCCCTGGGGGGGCGACTAGCCCCTGCCTACGAGCAGTACTTC
CDR3 protein: CASSLSLGGRLAPAYEQYF

J gene: TRBJ2-3
CDR3 length: 15
V gene: TRBV13
D gene: TRBD1
clone size: NA
CDR3 DNA: TGTGCCAGCAGCTCCGACAGGGTCGGCACAGATACGCAGTATTTT
CDR3 protein: CASSSDRVGTDTQYF

J gene: TRBJ2-6
CDR3 length: 13
V gene: TRBV25-1
D gene: NA
clone size: NA
CDR3 DNA: TGTGCCAGCACCCCGCCTGGGGCCAACGTCCTGACTTTC
CDR3 protein: CASTPPGANVLTF

J gene: TRBJ2-1
CDR3 length: 16
V gene: TRBV7-9
D gene: TRBD2
clone size: NA
CDR3 DNA: TGTGCCAGCAGCTCCCGGCTAGCGGCCTCCTACAATGAGCAGTTCTTC
CDR3 protein: CASSSRLAASYNEQFF

J gene: TRBJ1-6
CDR3 length: 14
V gene: TRBV28
D gene: TRBD1
clone size: NA
CDR3 DNA: TGTGCCAGCAGTTACGGGACAGTTAATTCACCCCTCCACTTT
CDR3 protein: CASSYGTVNSPLHF

J gene: TRBJ2-3
CDR3 length: 18
V gene: TRBV4-1
D gene: NA
clone size: NA
CDR3 DNA: TGCGCCAGCAGCCAAGATGCGTTCCCTATCGATAACACAGATACGCAGTATTTT
CDR3 protein: CASSQDAFPIDNTDTQYF